The clone carrying this T cell receptor beta chain was seen ten or more times. Its antigen is as yet unknown. This entry belongs to a study of human T cells and chemical hapten exposure. For the study at large: 2% DPC applied to an approximately 2 cm by approximately 2 cm arm area sensitized donors. Alopecia areata, totalis and universalis patients, mostly female, were included. General study findings and limits: Relative to controls, expanded TCRs formed significantly more large CDR3 similarity clusters.

Looked up from germline, CDR1 is MNHEY and CDR2 is SVGEGT. The CDR3 loop spans 15 amino acids. Trimming removed 7 bases at V and 0 bases at J, with 10 bases between. During construction of the library, unique molecular identifiers were attached to individual cDNA molecules for quantitative, reproducible TCR counting. TCRdb called the RACE reads again in MiXCR, with one record for every CDR3 protein. Here the sample spans 50,000 to 80,000 distinct CDR3 sequences, roughly 9.6% being singletons. Time point noted: patch test 3, about 24 weeks after DPC sensitization. The treatment denotes: therapeutic diphenylcyclopropenone sensitization with weekly scalp DPC.

This specimen consisted of whole blood, obtained in connection with sensitization to the hapten diphenylcyclopropenone (DPC). The chain joins TRBV6-2 or TRBV6-3 to TRBJ1-6; tentatively, D is TRBD1 (5 bases). This receptor was obtained from a woman aged 25 to 39 with alopecia areata. Some clones in this sample may be carry-over from other donors' samples. The CDR3 DNA reads as TGTGCCAGCAACTCAGGACACTCCTATAATTCACCCCTCCACTTT. Translating it yields CASNSGHSYNSPLHF.